Each of the 27 T cell receptor beta chains below was sequenced from the same sample in a study of blood T cell repertoires in COVID-19. TCRdb keeps only in-frame clones here, not all; method: immunoSEQ multiplex PCR. The data hold about 260,000 clones, with around 84% observed a single time. The sample comprised peripheral blood. Receptors originate from a woman in her sixties with COVID-19, enrolled during active disease.

The chain joins TRBV7-6 to TRBJ1-4; tentative D call: TRBD1 (5 bases). Looked up from germline, CDR1 is SGHVS and CDR2 is FNYEAQ. With 6 bases removed from V and 3 bases from J, the gap between germline ends came to 17 bases. This CDR3 is 16 amino acids long. The CDR3 DNA sequence: TGTGCCAGCAGGGGGGAGGGAGAGGGGTCTAATGAAAAACTGTTTTTT. Translation gives CASRGEGEGSNEKLFF.

J is TRBJ1-5 and V is TRBV5-5; 8 positions match TRBD1. The V gene end was trimmed by 5 bases and the J gene end by 2 bases; junction bases not matched to a gene: 3. In germline, CDR1 is SGHKS, CDR2 YYEKEE (reference sequence). CDR3 length equals 14 residues. CDR3 amino acids: CASRPTGGNQPQHF. CDR3 DNA sequence: TGTGCCAGCAGGCCGACAGGGGGCAATCAGCCCCAGCATTTT.

This clone was seen once. The CDR3 region is CASSVPQGAGTDTQYF. The CDR3, as DNA: TGTGCCAGCAGCGTCCCCCAGGGGGCCGGCACAGATACGCAGTATTTT. The chain couples TRBV9 to TRBJ2-3; 8 nucleotides agree with TRBD1. The CDR3 is 16 amino acids. J gave up 1 base and V 2 bases, and 6 bases lay outside the gene matches. CDR1 and CDR2 from the germline V gene are SGDLS and YYNGEE.

The V gene is TRBV4-3, the J gene TRBJ2-7, with a possible D match to TRBD2 (5 bases). The V end lost 1 base, the J end lost 0 bases, and 7 bases lay between the germline ends. The CDR3 runs to 14 residues. Looked up from germline, CDR1 is LGHNA and CDR2 is YSLEER. The CDR3 loop is CASSQGGSSYEQYF. In nucleotides, the CDR3 is TGCGCCAGCAGCCAAGGTGGGAGCTCCTACGAGCAGTACTTC.

The chain employs TRBV5-8 and TRBJ1-2; 9 bases match TRBD1. There are 13 residues in the CDR3. V lost 3 bases to trimming and J lost 8 bases; unmatched junction nucleotides: 5. Germline values: CDR1 SGHTS, CDR2 YDEGEE. The CDR3 bases are TGTGCCAGCAGCTGGGACAGGGAAGAAGGCTACACCTTC. Translated, it gives CASSWDREEGYTF. The complete variable domain, with remaining parts taken from reference TRBV5-8 and TRBJ1-2, reads EAGVTQSPTHLIKTRGQQATLRCSPISGHTSVYWYQQALGLGLQFLLWYDEGEERNRGNFPPRFSGRQFPNYSSELNVNALELEDSALYLCASSWDREEGYTFGSGTRLTVV.

The chain has TRBV28 and TRBJ2-1; D remains unclear. There are 11 residues in the CDR3. Trimming shortened V by 1 base and J by 11 bases, and 6 bases separated the two germline ends. Germline lookup yields CDR1 MDHEN and CDR2 SYDVKM. CDR3 region: CASSLSRKQFF. CDR3 coding DNA: TGTGCCAGCAGTTTATCGAGAAAGCAGTTCTTC.

The chain carries TRBV27 and TRBJ1-5, with 7 positions matching TRBD1. Germline V gene data show CDR1 as MNHEY and CDR2 as SMNVEV (reference sequence). V lost 5 bases, J lost 5 bases, and 3 bases stayed unmatched. The CDR3 contains 13 residues. CDR3 DNA sequence: TGTGCCAGCAGTCCGGGACAGTATCAGCCCCAGCATTTT. Amino acids: CASSPGQYQPQHF.

V usage is TRBV11-2 and J usage is TRBJ2-1; 8 positions agree with TRBD2. Trimming cost V 1 base and J 5 bases; bases outside gene matches: 13. The CDR3 length is 18 residues. In germline, CDR1 is SGHAT, CDR2 FQNNGV. As DNA, the CDR3 is TGTGCCAGCAGCTTAGTAGTACCCTATGCGGGAGGTAACAATGAGCAGTTCTTC. Amino acid sequence: CASSLVVPYAGGNNEQFF.

The chain has TRBV18 and TRBJ1-2; the match to TRBD1 covers 8 bases. The CDR3 loop spans 19 amino acids. Germline V gene data show CDR1 as KGHSH and CDR2 as LQKENI. The trim removed 1 base at V and 2 bases at J, leaving 15 bases unmatched. The CDR3 coding sequence is TGTGCCAGCTCACCACTAGAGGCGCAGGGGGCAGCTAGCAACTATGGCTACACCTTC. Its translation is CASSPLEAQGAASNYGYTF. The full variable domain, in which reference TRBV18 and TRBJ1-2 provide the parts outside the CDR3, is NAGVMQNPRHLVRRRGQEARLRCSPMKGHSHVYWYRQLPEEGLKFMVYLQKENIIDESGMPKERFSAEFPKEGPSILRIQQVVRGDSAAYFCASSPLEAQGAASNYGYTFGSGTRLTVV.

In its sample, this clone was seen a few times. The chain couples TRBV21-1 to TRBJ2-5; TRBD2 is the table's D call, not checked against the DNA. TRBV21-1 is a documented pseudogene. This CDR3 is built from 17 residues. The CDR3 DNA reads as TGTGCCAGCAGCAAAGGGGCCAGCGGGAGGGCCCAAGAGACCCAGTACTTC. Residues: CASSKGASGRAQETQYF.

The CDR3 region is CASSLRTSGNTGELFF. The CDR3 DNA sequence: TGTGCCAGCAGTTTGAGGACTAGCGGTAACACCGGGGAGCTGTTTTTT. The V gene is TRBV27, the J gene TRBJ2-2; 10 nucleotides line up with TRBD2. This CDR3 comprises 16 residues. The V and J ends lost 3 bases and 2 bases, in that order; junction bases with no gene match: 3. The germline V gene encodes CDR1 MNHEY and CDR2 SMNVEV (reference sequence).

This clone turned up a few times. The rearrangement uses TRBV5-4 and TRBJ2-5; 7 positions agree with TRBD1. Germline loops: CDR1 SGHNT, CDR2 YYREEE (reference sequence). CDR3 length: 16 amino acids. After removal of 0 bases from V and 2 bases from J, the junction contained 7 bases not matched to a gene. CDR3: CASSLALRDRQETQYF. Here the CDR3 DNA reads TGTGCCAGCAGCTTGGCACTCCGGGACAGACAAGAGACCCAGTACTTC.

The table lists this clone with a few counts. The chain is built from TRBV28 and TRBJ2-7; D perhaps matches TRBD2 (7 bases). Germline CDR1 is MDHEN and CDR2 is SYDVKM. The CDR3 runs 11 residues. The germline V and J ends were trimmed by 7 bases and 6 bases, with 10 bases remaining between them. DNA of the CDR3: TGTGCCAGCACTCGGGGGGCCGAGCAGTACTTC. It translates to CASTRGAEQYF.

The V gene is TRBV5-1, the J gene TRBJ2-7; D is possibly TRBD1 (5 bases). The V end lost 0 bases, the J end lost 0 bases, and 10 bases lay between the germline ends. The CDR3 sequence is 15 residues long. The germline gives CDR1 SGHRS, CDR2 YFSETQ. The CDR3 coding sequence is TGCGCCAGCAGCTTGGTCAGGGCCTCCTCCTACGAGCAGTACTTC. Encoded protein: CASSLVRASSYEQYF.

The J gene is TRBJ1-3, the V gene TRBV9; 9 bases are a match to TRBD1. V was clipped by 1 base and J by 0 bases; unmatched bases: 5. Germline values: CDR1 SGDLS, CDR2 YYNGEE. The CDR3 runs 17 residues. CDR3 nucleotides: TGTGCCAGCAGCGTAACGGACAGGGGTTTCTCTGGAAACACCATATATTTT. Translation gives CASSVTDRGFSGNTIYF.

This chain connects TRBV6-4 to TRBJ1-1; D call uncertain. The germline V gene encodes CDR1 MRHNA and CDR2 SNTAGT. Trimming took 4 bases from V and 1 from J, leaving 7 bases between them. CDR3 length equals 13 residues. CDR3 loop: CASSVTRNTEAFF. The CDR3 nucleotides are TGTGCCAGCAGTGTAACAAGGAACACTGAAGCTTTCTTT.

The rearrangement links TRBV2 to TRBJ2-3; 10 bases are a match to TRBD2. This CDR3 contains 15 residues. The germline V gene encodes CDR1 SNHLY and CDR2 FYNNEI. V gave up 6 bases and J gave up 0 bases; unmatched junction bases: 3. The CDR3 here is CASSASGRSTDTQYF. The CDR3 coding sequence is TGTGCCAGCAGCGCTAGCGGGAGAAGCACAGATACGCAGTATTTT. Drawing the rest from reference TRBV2 and TRBJ2-3, the complete variable domain is EPEVTQTPSHQVTQMGQEVILRCVPISNHLYFYWYRQILGQKVEFLVSFYNNEISEKSEIFDDQFSVERPDGSNFTLKIRSTKLEDSAMYFCASSASGRSTDTQYFGPGTRLTVL.

The chain combines TRBV27 with TRBJ1-2; TRBD1 aligns across 9 bases. The CDR3 length is 13 residues. Looked up from germline, CDR1 is MNHEY and CDR2 is SMNVEV (reference sequence). V shed 6 bases, J shed 8 bases, and the junction held 7 bases outside the gene matches. CDR3 sequence (DNA): TGTGCCAGCAGACGGACAGGGGCTGACGGCTACACCTTC. Residues: CASRRTGADGYTF.

The gene calls are TRBV5-8 and TRBJ1-1, with 9 bases that match TRBD1. The trim removed 1 base at V and 4 bases at J, leaving 5 bases unmatched. The CDR3 spans 15 residues. Germline CDR1 and CDR2: SGHTS and YDEGEE. The CDR3 is CASSLTGGRGTEAFF. CDR3 coding DNA: TGTGCCAGCAGCTTGACAGGGGGCAGGGGCACTGAAGCTTTCTTT.

The chain is built from TRBV24-1 and TRBJ1-5, with TRBD1 matching over 7 bases. Germline CDR1 KGHDR, CDR2 SFDVKD. V trimming: 3 bases; J trimming: 1 base; junction bases outside the gene matches: 2. The length of the CDR3 is 15 residues. The CDR3 loop reads CATSDRQGSNQPQHF. In nucleotides, the CDR3 is TGTGCCACCAGTGATCGACAGGGCAGCAATCAGCCCCAGCATTTT.

This sequence joins TRBV4-1 and TRBJ2-3; D possibly corresponds to TRBD2 (6 bases). This CDR3 has 18 amino acids. From germline, CDR1 is MGHRA and CDR2 YSYEKL. Trimming removed 5 bases from V and 3 bases from J, with 24 bases in between. The CDR3 reads CASSYKADGAGRTDTQYF. The DNA for the CDR3 is TGCGCCAGCAGCTACAAAGCCGATGGGGCAGGGAGGACAGATACGCAGTATTTT.

V and J are TRBV3-1 (or the pseudogene TRBV3-2) and TRBJ2-7; TRBD2 matches 10 bases. V was clipped by 7 bases and J by 5 bases; unmatched bases: 8. CDR3 length: 14 amino acids. Germline CDR1 and CDR2: LGHDT and YNNKEL (reference sequence). The CDR3 sequence is CASKASGSIHEQYF. CDR3 in DNA: TGTGCCAGCAAGGCTAGCGGGAGTATCCACGAGCAGTACTTC.

The chain uses TRBV11-3 and TRBJ2-1, with unresolved D. The CDR3 contains 16 residues. V was trimmed by 0 bases and J by 7 bases, leaving 16 bases between them. Germline V gene sequence: CDR1 SGHNT, CDR2 YENEEA. The CDR3 spells CASSLDPTATVNEQFF. In DNA, the CDR3 is TGTGCCAGCAGCTTAGATCCCACGGCCACAGTTAATGAGCAGTTCTTC.

J is TRBJ1-2 and V is TRBV7-3, with 7 bases fitting TRBD1. Germline V CDR1 and CDR2: SGHTA, FQGTGA. With 6 bases clipped from V and 3 bases from J, the junction kept 10 bases outside the gene matches. The CDR3 is made up of 15 amino acids. CDR3 sequence reads: CASSLQTGTDYGYTF. CDR3 DNA: TGTGCCAGCAGTCTTCAGACCGGGACAGACTATGGCTACACCTTC.

This chain connects TRBV7-8 to TRBJ1-1; D gene ambiguous. The CDR3 sequence is 14 residues long. V lost 5 bases and J lost 5, with 15 bases in between. Germline CDR1 reads SGHVS; CDR2 reads FQNEAQ. CDR3 protein: CASSPRRAATEAFF. The CDR3, as DNA: TGTGCCAGCAGCCCCAGAAGAGCGGCGACTGAAGCTTTCTTT.

This sequence joins TRBV10-3 and TRBJ1-5, with 7 bases fitting TRBD1. The CDR3 runs to 15 residues. Germline CDR1 and CDR2: ENHRY and SYGVKD. J gave up 7 bases and V 6 bases, and 12 bases lay outside the gene matches. DNA of the CDR3: TGTGCCATCAGCGCTGACAGGGCCGAGTTGCAGCCCCAGCATTTT. Its translation is CAISADRAELQPQHF.

The rearrangement uses TRBV27 and TRBJ2-3; the match to TRBD1 covers 12 bases. In germline, CDR1 is MNHEY, CDR2 SMNVEV (reference sequence). With V trimmed by 0 bases and J by 1 base, 5 bases remained unmatched. There are 18 residues in the CDR3. The CDR3 loop is CASSLSRDRGLRTDTQYF. CDR3 DNA sequence: TGTGCCAGCAGTTTATCCCGGGACAGGGGGCTTCGCACAGATACGCAGTATTTT.